The entry below gives a single TCR beta chain sequence along with its context. Assay used: immunoSEQ multiplex PCR; TCRdb lists only in-frame clones, some missing. Seen here are a few hundred thousand clones, about 79% observed once, and the top ten hold about 1.4%. These data belong to a study of blood T cell repertoires in COVID-19. The sequencing input was peripheral blood. The sequence was collected from a woman aged 40 to 49 who had recovered from COVID-19.

The CDR3 coding sequence is TGTGCCAGCAGCGTAAGAGGACAGTATGGCTACACCTTC. It codes for CASSVRGQYGYTF. The J gene is TRBJ1-2, the V gene TRBV9; a weak D match, TRBD1 (6 bases). Per the germline V gene, CDR1 is SGDLS and CDR2 is YYNGEE. Trimming shortened V by 1 base and J by 5 bases, and 9 bases separated the two germline ends. CDR3 length: 13 residues.